The clone carrying this TCR beta chain showed up just once. Measured with immunoSEQ multiplex PCR; TCRdb has only the in-frame clones, and not every one. Of around 1.9 million clones listed, around 93% are singletons. This record comes from a study of shared clonotypes between healthy human individuals. Selected positively for CCR7 and CD45RO-negative, naive CD8 cells excluded terminally differentiated effector memory CD45RA+ cells. CDR1 and CDR2 (germline): SGHDT, YYEEEE. V shed 0 bases and J shed 3 bases, with 21 bases lying between them. This CDR3 has 18 amino acids. The TCR sequence derives from a young man in good health. Some clones in this sample may be carry-over from other donors' samples. The specimen was naive CD8+ T cells from PBMCs. The V and J genes are TRBV5-6 and TRBJ1-2; tentative D call: TRBD1 (5 bases). DNA for the CDR3: TGTGCCAGCAGCTTGGAGGGGAATACGAGGGCAGGGTACTATGGCTACACCTTC. It translates to CASSLEGNTRAGYYGYTF. The full variable domain, in which reference TRBV5-6 and TRBJ1-2 provide the parts outside the CDR3, is DAGVTQSPTHLIKTRGQQVTLRCSPKSGHDTVSWYQQALGQGPQFIFQYYEEEERQRGNFPDRFSGHQFPNYSSELNVNALLLGDSALYLCASSLEGNTRAGYYGYTFGSGTRLTVV.